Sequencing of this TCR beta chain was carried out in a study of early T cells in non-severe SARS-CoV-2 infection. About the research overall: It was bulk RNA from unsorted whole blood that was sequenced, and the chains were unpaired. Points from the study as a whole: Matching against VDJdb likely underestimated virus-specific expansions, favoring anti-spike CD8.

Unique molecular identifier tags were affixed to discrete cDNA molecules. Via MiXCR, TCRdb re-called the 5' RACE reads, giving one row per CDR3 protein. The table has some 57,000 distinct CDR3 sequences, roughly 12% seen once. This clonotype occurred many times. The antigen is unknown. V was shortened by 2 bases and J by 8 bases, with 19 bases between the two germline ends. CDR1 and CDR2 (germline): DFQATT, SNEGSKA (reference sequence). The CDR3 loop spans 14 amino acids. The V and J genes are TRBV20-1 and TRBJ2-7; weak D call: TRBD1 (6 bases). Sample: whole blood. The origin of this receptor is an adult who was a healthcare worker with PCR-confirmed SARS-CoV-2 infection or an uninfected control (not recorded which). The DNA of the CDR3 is TGCAGTGCTAGAATTGAGGGGGATATTACGAAGCAGTACTTC. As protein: CSARIEGDITKQYF.